This T cell receptor (beta chain) is from a study of control samples from healthy donors and cancer patients. The CDR3 has 13 amino acids. Germline-derived CDR1 and CDR2 are KGHSH and LQKENI. V was pared by 3 bases and J by 3 bases, with 8 bases between. This table comes from immunoSEQ multiplex PCR, and its TCRdb copy is limited to in-frame clones, with some not included. The sample contains 150,000 to 170,000 clones, roughly 94% of which appear only once. The clonotype comes from a man in his forties in good health. V and J are TRBV18 and TRBJ1-2; D uncertain. The sample comprised blood. The CDR3, as DNA: TGTGCCAGCTCACCTGGCGAACACTATGGCTACACCTTC. Protein sequence: CASSPGEHYGYTF.